The next 26 T cell receptor beta chains were all read from a single sample in a study of blood T cell repertoires in COVID-19 (dated by TCRdb to the early 2020s). The library was made by the immunoSEQ multiplex PCR assay. The source is immuneACCESS, and TCRdb retained only in-frame sequences with V and J called. Part of the clones is not carried over; for the studies checked, unresolved V genes explain less than half of this, and the remainder is unexplained. This sample holds fewer than 300,000 clones; 75% to 95% were observed only once. Around 1.1% of the sample lies in the top ten. Material for sequencing was PBMCs or T cells enriched from blood (not recorded which). All receptors come from a woman under 40 who had recovered from COVID-19.

V is TRBV19 and J is TRBJ1-5, with a weak D call TRBD1 (5 bases). Looked up from germline, CDR1 is LNHDA and CDR2 is SQIVND (reference sequence). This CDR3 region has 13 residues. V lost 5 bases and J 4 bases, leaving 9 bases between the germline ends. In DNA form, the CDR3 reads TGTGCCAGTAGTCGGGAGGGGAATCAGCCCCAGCATTTT. Protein sequence: CASSREGNQPQHF.

This chain links TRBV7-8 with TRBJ2-7; TRBD2 matches 9 bases. After removal of 4 bases from V and 2 bases from J, the junction contained 9 bases not matched to a gene. CDR3 length: 16 residues. Germline CDR1 SGHVS, CDR2 FQNEAQ. The CDR3 region has the DNA TGTGCCAGCAGCTCCAGTACTAGCGGGCTTCCCTACGAGCAGTACTTC. It specifies CASSSSTSGLPYEQYF.

V usage is TRBV7-2 and J usage is TRBJ2-5; D is unresolved. Germline V gene lookup returns CDR1 SGHTA and CDR2 FQGNSA. The length of the CDR3 is 12 residues. V was shortened by 1 base and J by 7 bases, with 7 bases between the two germline ends. This CDR3 reads CASSLDSGTQYF. As DNA, the CDR3 is TGTGCCAGCAGCTTAGACTCTGGGACCCAGTACTTC.

The chain joins TRBV25-1 to TRBJ1-1; D possibly corresponds to TRBD1 (5 bases). This CDR3 has 12 amino acids. V was shortened by 8 bases and J by 11 bases, with 18 bases between the two germline ends. Germline V gene lookup returns CDR1 MGHDK and CDR2 SYGVNS. DNA of the CDR3: TGTGCCAGCGTAGGAGGGACCCCAGACGCTTTCTTT. This sequence encodes CASVGGTPDAFF.

The chain carries TRBV12-3 or TRBV12-4 and TRBJ1-1; D remains ambiguous. The CDR3 consists of 13 residues. The germline V and J ends were trimmed by 3 bases and 2 bases, with 7 bases remaining between them. The CDR3: CASSLLRNTEAFF. Written as DNA, the CDR3 is TGTGCCAGCAGTTTGCTCAGAAACACTGAAGCTTTCTTT.

The chain couples TRBV7-3 to TRBJ2-3; a possible D gene is TRBD2 (6 bases). The CDR3 spans 16 residues. Trimming stripped 1 base from V and 1 base from J, with 12 bases between. In germline, CDR1 is SGHTA, CDR2 FQGTGA. The CDR3 nucleotides are TGTGCCAGCAGCTTAAATATGGCGGGGCGCACAGATACGCAGTATTTT. It yields the protein CASSLNMAGRTDTQYF.

The chain couples TRBV9 to TRBJ2-1, with 9 bases that match TRBD2. With 4 bases clipped from V and 5 bases from J, the junction kept 10 bases outside the gene matches. Germline loops: CDR1 SGDLS, CDR2 YYNGEE. This CDR3 is 16 amino acids long. The CDR3 coding sequence is TGTGCCAGCAGCTCTGTAGCGGGAGTCGCTAACAATGAGCAGTTCTTC. Translated: CASSSVAGVANNEQFF. Variable domain in full (rest from reference TRBV9 and TRBJ2-1): DSGVTQTPKHLITATGQRVTLRCSPRSGDLSVYWYQQSLDQGLQFLIQYYNGEERAKGNILERFSAQQFPDLHSELNLSSLELGDSALYFCASSSVAGVANNEQFFGPGTRLTVL.

The chain is built from TRBV5-4 and TRBJ2-3, with 8 bases fitting TRBD1. The CDR3 spans 16 residues. V lost 7 bases to trimming and J lost 0 bases; unmatched junction nucleotides: 10. Germline V gene data show CDR1 as SGHNT and CDR2 as YYREEE (reference sequence). The CDR3 loop is CASELQGAISTDTQYF. For the CDR3, the DNA is TGTGCCAGCGAACTCCAGGGGGCTATTAGCACAGATACGCAGTATTTT.

The rearrangement joins TRBV28 to TRBJ1-3; 11 nucleotides agree with TRBD1. Germline lookup yields CDR1 MDHEN and CDR2 SYDVKM. This CDR3 comprises 18 residues. V gave up 6 bases and J gave up 3 bases; unmatched junction bases: 13. The DNA of the CDR3 is TGTGCCAGCAGGTCCAGTTTCGGACAGGGGGCAGTTGGAAACACCATATATTTT. Translation: CASRSSFGQGAVGNTIYF.

This clone occurred a few times. The rearrangement joins TRBV6-5 to TRBJ2-1; possibly TRBD2 for D (6 bases). V lost 6 bases and J 0 bases, leaving 12 bases between the germline ends. Per the germline V gene, CDR1 is MNHEY and CDR2 is SVGAGI. The CDR3 is 15 residues long. CDR3 region: CASRRDASSYNEQFF. The CDR3 DNA reads as TGTGCCAGCAGGCGGGACGCTAGCTCCTACAATGAGCAGTTCTTC.

V is TRBV7-3 and J is TRBJ2-5; 9 bases are shared with TRBD2. The CDR3 runs 17 residues. CDR1 and CDR2 from the germline V gene are SGHTA and FQGTGA. Trimming removed 2 bases from V and 2 bases from J; junction bases left unmatched: 9. In DNA form, the CDR3 reads TGTGCCAGCAGCTTAGGTAGCGGGAGCTTAATTCAAGAGACCCAGTACTTC. Amino acid sequence: CASSLGSGSLIQETQYF.

This chain joins TRBV5-5 and TRBJ2-7; unclear D gene. Trimming removed 0 bases at V and 3 bases at J, with 10 bases between. CDR1 SGHKS and CDR2 YYEKEE come from the germline V gene (reference sequence). This CDR3 is built from 14 residues. DNA of the CDR3: TGTGCCAGCAGCTTGGCCCTTCCCTTCTACGAGCAGTACTTC. Protein product: CASSLALPFYEQYF.

This sequence joins TRBV12-3 or TRBV12-4 and TRBJ2-7, with 7 bases that match TRBD1. J lost 5 bases, V lost 6 bases, and 4 bases had no gene match. The CDR3 contains 12 residues. The chain's CDR3 is CASSRGQNEQYF. The CDR3 nucleotides read TGTGCCAGCAGCCGGGGACAGAACGAGCAGTACTTC.

For the CDR3, the DNA is TGTGCCAGTAGTTCTCACTATAGCAATCAGCCCCAGCATTTT. Its protein product is CASSSHYSNQPQHF. The chain couples TRBV19 to TRBJ1-5; no reliable D call. V shed 5 bases and J shed 0 bases, with 8 bases lying between them. The CDR3 is made up of 14 amino acids. In germline, CDR1 is LNHDA, CDR2 SQIVND (reference sequence). Based on the CDR3 plus reference TRBV19 and TRBJ1-5, the full variable domain is DGGITQSPKYLFRKEGQNVTLSCEQNLNHDAMYWYRQDPGQGLRLIYYSQIVNDFQKGDIAEGYSVSREKKESFPLTVTSAQKNPTAFYLCASSSHYSNQPQHFGDGTRLSIL.

The chain uses TRBV5-1 and TRBJ2-5, with 10 bases that match TRBD1. V lost 4 bases, J lost 7 bases, and 7 bases stayed unmatched. This CDR3 has 14 amino acids. CDR1 is SGHRS, CDR2 YFSETQ, per germline. The CDR3 reads CASSLRQGAGTQYF. CDR3 nucleotides: TGCGCCAGCAGCCTCCGACAGGGGGCCGGGACCCAGTACTTC.

This chain uses TRBV23-1 with TRBJ1-1, with D perhaps matching TRBD1 (5 bases). TRBV23-1 is sorted into the ORF group, with uncertain function. The CDR3 totals 12 residues. Trimming removed 4 bases from V and 4 bases from J, with 7 bases in between. This CDR3 reads CASSLTVTEAFF. DNA for the CDR3: TGCGCCAGCAGTCTGACAGTCACTGAAGCTTTCTTT.

The rearrangement joins TRBV20-1 to TRBJ2-7; 8 nucleotides line up with TRBD1. Losses at the gene ends were 3 bases for V and 4 bases for J; bases not matched to a gene: 11. The CDR3 is 15 residues long. Germline assignment: CDR1 DFQATT and CDR2 SNEGSKA (reference sequence). The CDR3 reads CSASTATGDAYEQYF. The CDR3 DNA reads as TGCAGTGCTAGTACGGCGACAGGGGATGCGTACGAGCAGTACTTC.

The V gene is TRBV19, the J gene TRBJ1-2; 7 nucleotides agree with TRBD1. Trimming took 8 bases from V and 9 from J; bases not matched to a gene: 18. This CDR3 contains 15 residues. Germline-derived CDR1 and CDR2 are LNHDA and SQIVND (reference sequence). The CDR3 sequence is CASLKVAGGMISYTF. The CDR3 bases are TGTGCCAGTCTTAAAGTGGCAGGGGGAATGATTAGCTACACCTTC.

This clone appeared once. The chain uses TRBV5-1 and TRBJ2-1; 8 nucleotides agree with TRBD2. V gave up 1 base and J gave up 5 bases; unmatched junction bases: 8. Germline CDR1 is SGHRS and CDR2 is YFSETQ. The CDR3 is 16 amino acids. The CDR3 region has the DNA TGCGCCAGCAGCTTGCCACTAGCGGAGGATCACAATGAGCAGTTCTTC. Residues: CASSLPLAEDHNEQFF. The full variable domain, its missing parts supplied by reference TRBV5-1 and TRBJ2-1, is KAGVTQTPRYLIKTRGQQVTLSCSPISGHRSVSWYQQTPGQGLQFLFEYFSETQRNKGNFPGRFSGRQFSNSRSEMNVSTLELGDSALYLCASSLPLAEDHNEQFFGPGTRLTVL.

This sequence joins TRBV28 and TRBJ1-2, with D maybe TRBD1 (6 bases). The CDR3 has 13 residues. Germline CDR1 and CDR2: MDHEN and SYDVKM. The V gene lost 5 bases and the J gene lost 0 bases, with 7 bases spanning the gap. This CDR3 is CASSEGANYGYTF. The CDR3 DNA reads TGTGCCAGCAGTGAGGGGGCTAACTATGGCTACACCTTC.

J is TRBJ2-5 and V is TRBV12-3 or TRBV12-4; D perhaps matches TRBD2 (6 bases). Trimming shortened V by 4 bases and J by 5 bases, and 11 bases separated the two germline ends. The CDR3 is 13 amino acids. The CDR3 nucleotides are TGTGCCAGCAGTTCCTGGGGGGAGGAGACCCAGTACTTC. The encoded protein is CASSSWGEETQYF.

The chain has TRBV9 and TRBJ1-2; TRBD1 might be the D (5 bases). Trimming left V 4 bases short and J 4 bases short, with 23 bases between. CDR3 length equals 17 residues. In germline, CDR1 is SGDLS, CDR2 YYNGEE. CDR3 region: CASSRLTRVRGAYGYTF. CDR3 coding DNA: TGTGCCAGCAGCCGGCTGACCAGGGTAAGGGGCGCCTATGGCTACACCTTC.

J is TRBJ2-6 and V is TRBV15; D is perhaps TRBD1 (6 bases). Per germline, CDR1 LNHNV and CDR2 YYDKDF (reference sequence). V lost 6 bases and J lost 0, with 12 bases in between. The CDR3 covers 16 residues. The CDR3 sequence: CATSKRQDSGANVLTF. CDR3 in DNA: TGTGCCACCAGTAAGAGACAGGACTCTGGGGCCAACGTCCTGACTTTC.

This sequence joins TRBV21-1 and TRBJ1-5. TRBV21-1 is listed as a pseudogene. This CDR3 is 12 amino acids long. CDR3 protein: CASSKVNQPQHF. The CDR3 DNA follows: TGTGCCAGCAGCAAAGTAAATCAGCCCCAGCATTTT.

V and J are TRBV28 and TRBJ2-1; a possible D gene is TRBD2 (6 bases). Germline loops: CDR1 MDHEN, CDR2 SYDVKM. V lost 3 bases, J lost 4 bases, and 25 bases lay in between. The CDR3 has 19 residues. CDR3 sequence: CASSFGGAGRTLSYNEQFF. The CDR3 DNA reads TGTGCCAGCAGTTTCGGAGGCGCGGGGCGCACCCTGTCTTACAATGAGCAGTTCTTC.

This clone is a singleton in its sample. The chain recombines TRBV5-4 with TRBJ2-1, with 9 bases lining up with TRBD2. CDR1 and CDR2 from the germline V gene are SGHNT and YYREEE (reference sequence). The CDR3 is made up of 15 amino acids. The trim removed 2 bases at V and 7 bases at J, leaving 7 bases unmatched. CDR3 DNA: TGTGCCAGCAGCTTAGAGCGGGAGGTGAGAAATGAGCAGTTCTTC. Its protein is CASSLEREVRNEQFF.